Following are 15 T cell receptor beta chains from one sample sequenced in a study of blood T cell repertoires in COVID-19. Sequenced by immunoSEQ multiplex PCR; TCRdb stores in-frame clones only, minus some. The table records more than 300,000 clones, more than 70% of them present only once. The sequencing input was PBMCs or T cells enriched from blood (not recorded which). These receptors were collected from a woman aged 18-29 years who had recovered from COVID-19.

The V gene is TRBV9, the J gene TRBJ1-1, with D possibly being TRBD1 (6 bases). The CDR3 runs to 12 residues. Germline values: CDR1 SGDLS, CDR2 YYNGEE. Trimming pared 5 bases from V and 8 bases from J, leaving 13 bases between. The CDR3 region is CASSETDREAFF. CDR3 coding DNA: TGTGCCAGCAGTGAGACCGACAGGGAAGCTTTCTTT.

V usage is TRBV7-2 and J usage is TRBJ2-1; 7 bases agree with TRBD2. Germline-derived CDR1 and CDR2 are SGHTA and FQGNSA. With V trimmed by 5 bases and J by 2 bases, 6 bases remained unmatched. The CDR3 length is 15 residues. The CDR3 DNA sequence: TGTGCCAGCAGCCCAGGACTAGTGACCTACAATGAGCAGTTCTTC. This gives the protein CASSPGLVTYNEQFF.

The chain combines TRBV4-2 with TRBJ2-7, with 9 bases that match TRBD2. Germline CDR1 is LGHNA and CDR2 is YNFKEQ. J was trimmed by 4 bases and V by 1 base; bases with no gene match: 11. The CDR3 has 17 residues. The CDR3 sequence is CASSQGLGLAGEYEQYF. CDR3 bases: TGTGCCAGCAGCCAAGGGCTCGGGTTAGCGGGGGAGTACGAGCAGTACTTC.

The V call is TRBV7-2, the J call TRBJ2-3, with TRBD2 matching over 12 bases. Per germline, CDR1 SGHTA and CDR2 FQGNSA. Trimming took 3 bases from V and 12 from J; bases not matched to a gene: 1. This CDR3 comprises 12 residues. CDR3 nucleotides: TGTGCCAGCAGCTTGACTAGCGGGGGCCAGTATTTT. Residues: CASSLTSGGQYF.

This clone has a single count. Relative to the germline gene, one junction end is altered; a read error may explain this. The chain employs TRBV4-3 and TRBJ1-2, with 7 bases that match TRBD1. Germline values: CDR1 LGHNA, CDR2 YSLEER. The CDR3 is made up of 15 amino acids. CDR3 protein: CASSQDKGAKYGYTF. In nucleotides, the CDR3 is TGCGCCAGCAGCCAAGATAAGGGGGCTAAGTATGGCTACACCTTC.

The chain combines TRBV5-8 with TRBJ1-2, with TRBD1 matching over 9 bases. The V gene end was trimmed by 4 bases and the J gene end by 7 bases; junction bases not matched to a gene: 20. CDR3 length equals 18 residues. CDR1 SGHTS and CDR2 YDEGEE come from the germline V gene. The CDR3 coding sequence is TGTGCCAGCAGCCAGAAGGACAGGGGTTTGCTATCATCGGGTGGCTACACCTTC. It specifies CASSQKDRGLLSSGGYTF.

This clone was seen only once. The V call is TRBV30, the J call TRBJ2-2; 8 bases agree with TRBD1. The trim removed 0 bases at V and 4 bases at J, leaving 10 bases unmatched. In germline, CDR1 is GTSNPN, CDR2 SVGIG (reference sequence). The CDR3 extends over 17 amino acids. The CDR3 DNA reads TGTGCCTGGAGTGTACGTGACAGGGGATTCTCCACCGGGGAGCTGTTTTTT. It specifies CAWSVRDRGFSTGELFF.

J is TRBJ2-3 and V is TRBV4-1; TRBD2 might be the D (6 bases). V lost 1 base and J lost 5, with 19 bases in between. Per germline, CDR1 MGHRA and CDR2 YSYEKL. This CDR3 contains 17 residues. CDR3 region: CASSQVSSGGAVDTQYF. In DNA form, the CDR3 reads TGCGCCAGCAGCCAAGTGTCCAGCGGCGGGGCAGTAGATACGCAGTATTTT.

The V call is TRBV10-3, the J call TRBJ1-2, with D hard to call. CDR1 and CDR2 from the germline V gene are ENHRY and SYGVKD. The V and J ends lost 11 bases and 3 bases respectively, with 16 bases between them. The CDR3 covers 13 residues. CDR3 region: CAHHNGRDYGYTF. CDR3 coding DNA: TGTGCCCATCACAATGGGCGGGACTATGGCTACACCTTC.

The chain joins TRBV14 to TRBJ2-2; 8 nucleotides align to TRBD1. This CDR3 region has 18 residues. The germline V gene encodes CDR1 SGHDN and CDR2 FVKESK. The J segment lost 5 bases and the V segment lost 0 bases, leaving 11 bases of the junction unmatched. CDR3 sequence: CASSQDLAGGVRTGELFF. The CDR3 DNA reads as TGTGCCAGCAGCCAAGATCTTGCAGGGGGCGTTCGGACCGGGGAGCTGTTTTTT.

This chain links TRBV13 with TRBJ2-2; D is unclear. Trimming removed 5 bases from V and 0 bases from J, with 7 bases in between. Germline lookup yields CDR1 PRHDT and CDR2 FYEKMQ (reference sequence). The CDR3 contains 14 residues. CDR3 in DNA: TGTGCCAGCAGCCAGGATTCGAACACCGGGGAGCTGTTTTTT. It encodes CASSQDSNTGELFF.

V usage is TRBV7-9 and J usage is TRBJ2-1; D may be TRBD1 (7 bases). Trimming left V 6 bases short and J 3 bases short, with 15 bases between. Germline V gene data show CDR1 as SEHNR and CDR2 as FQNEAQ (reference sequence). This CDR3 contains 15 residues. CDR3 nucleotides: TGTGCCAGCAGTTACGCGGGACAGATCTACAATGAGCAGTTCTTC. Translating gives CASSYAGQIYNEQFF.

V gene TRBV19 combines with J gene TRBJ2-7; 7 positions agree with TRBD1. Looked up from germline, CDR1 is LNHDA and CDR2 is SQIVND (reference sequence). The CDR3 runs to 15 residues. V gave up 5 bases and J gave up 2 bases; unmatched junction bases: 9. The CDR3 here is CASSSSAGQAYEQYF. The CDR3 coding sequence is TGTGCCAGTAGTTCAAGTGCCGGACAGGCCTACGAGCAGTACTTC.

J is TRBJ1-2 and V is TRBV19; weak D call: TRBD1 (6 bases). The V end lost 4 bases, the J end lost 3 bases, and 15 bases lay between the germline ends. CDR3 length: 15 residues. Germline values: CDR1 LNHDA, CDR2 SQIVND (reference sequence). DNA of the CDR3: TGTGCCAGTAGTACCACCGGGGCAGGGGACTATGGCTACACCTTC. This sequence encodes CASSTTGAGDYGYTF. The full variable domain, completed using reference TRBV19 and TRBJ1-2, is DGGITQSPKYLFRKEGQNVTLSCEQNLNHDAMYWYRQDPGQGLRLIYYSQIVNDFQKGDIAEGYSVSREKKESFPLTVTSAQKNPTAFYLCASSTTGAGDYGYTFGSGTRLTVV.

The chain links TRBV13 to TRBJ1-1; D remains unclear. Trimming cost V 8 bases and J 1 base, with 14 bases left between them. This CDR3 is 14 amino acids long. CDR1 is PRHDT, CDR2 FYEKMQ, per germline (reference sequence). CDR3 nucleotide sequence: TGTGCCAGCGCATTCCTGGCAGAGAACACTGAAGCTTTCTTT. It translates to CASAFLAENTEAFF.